This T cell receptor (beta chain) was sequenced in a study of blood T cells in healthy people across ages (dated by TCRdb to the mid-2010s). As for the study more broadly: In model experiments, template switching captured roughly one uniquely barcoded TCR beta cDNA molecule for every two T cells. To track age-related changes in TCR beta repertoire diversity, the study relied on deep sequencing normalized with unique cDNA molecular identifiers. Four age groups were formed from the donors: young (average 16 years), middle-aged (just under 40), aged (roughly 59) and long-lived (less than 85). Using the same blood draw, the study looked at two additional independent replicas of 1 million unique cDNA reads for two donors, one aged 18 to 30 and the other aged 80 or older. What the work shows at the level of the full study, not this receptor alone: Estimates of total diversity based on one million sequenced T cells were regarded as lower bounds and as underestimates. As age increased, observed TCR beta diversity per million T cells dropped in a roughly linear way, and a significant reduction was already evident by age 40. The CMV infection status of donors was not known, potentially confounding age-related changes in expanded clonotypes. Bulk unsorted PBMC profiling prevented conclusive comparison of naive and antigen-experienced compartments. A strong correlation was found between observed TCR beta diversity and the percentage of naive T cells measured by flow cytometry. Compared with the aged group, the long-lived group had more naive CD4+ T cells, fewer expanded clones and increased TCR diversity, suggesting age selection.

Systemically healthy Caucasian individuals from Russia, 39 in total and aged roughly 6 to 100 years, were included as donors. Each donor gave approximately 9.3 milliliters of peripheral blood, collected into EDTA-treated Vacutainer tubes. Ficoll-Paque density-gradient centrifugation was used to isolate PBMCs, with at least 6.5 million per sample. Total RNA, at least 6 micrograms per sample, was extracted from PBMCs with Trizol reagent. For every donor, an aliquot of PBMCs went through flow cytometry to measure the percentages of naive CD45RAhigh/CD27high T cells. Note on this clonotype: The specificity of this receptor is unknown. Base qualities were left out, and no much larger clone turns up one base away.

Library method: 5' RACE. Sequencing was performed on an Illumina HiSeq 2500. A second PCR of roughly 7 to 11 cycles was performed with a sample-barcoded 5' primer and a J-beta primer mix. A unique molecular identifier was introduced onto each TCR beta cDNA molecule by a template-switch 5' adaptor carrying 12 random nucleotides. At least 2.5 million CDR3-containing paired-end reads were obtained from each sample. First-strand cDNA synthesis was performed from all RNA using the Mint cDNA synthesis kit, with priming by a TRBC-specific oligonucleotide. Following uracil-DNA glycosylase treatment, all cDNA underwent a first 18-cycle PCR with the universal primers M1SS and BC2_uni_R. The authors' analysis ran thus. For normalization, 1 million high-quality reads were randomly selected from each sample, with every read carrying a distinct molecular identifier. Reads with shared molecular identifiers were discarded instead of being binned into consensus sequences. MiTCR, set to a Q25 quality threshold and the strictest error-elimination algorithm, was used for CDR3 identification, clonotype clustering and error correction. A nonparametric unseen species model with Euler transformation was used to estimate lower-bound total TCR beta diversity. TCRdb reprocessed the public reads (quality trimming at Q25 with fastp, clone calling with MiXCR) and kept in-frame beta chains. Each record represents a unique CDR3 protein, reported with the most common genes and DNA among its rows. What appears here as the V and J calls and clone size reflects TCRdb's work, not the paper's. The sample data list approximately 490,000 distinct CDR3 sequences, and 24% of these were observed just once. Of the sample, just under 9% is held by the ten largest clones.

Including cysteine and phenylalanine, the CDR3 has 19 amino acids. Solely the CDR3 DNA is kept, with 57 bases framed from the first base. The junction carries 19 bases between V and J, which are trimmed by 0 bases and 0 bases respectively. The germline V gene specifies LGHNA as CDR1 and YSLEER as CDR2. The data were also submitted as part of a second study, on T cells of mothers and their children. The second publication reports: Nine systemically healthy Caucasian individuals, comprising three mothers and their six children, were included as donors. cDNA synthesis consumed the entire amount of extracted RNA, loaded at 1.5 ug RNA in each 15 ul reaction. In the second PCR, the M1S primer introduced both the sample barcodes and 2-4 random nucleotides. Each mother yielded over 8.5 million TCR beta CDR3 reads and each child 3 million or so reads. Thymic selection shapes the output of TCR recombination in a similar way in related and unrelated pairs, and inherited differences have a minor effect. Normalized repertoire overlap was always found to be slightly, but never significantly, higher in related mother-child pairs than in unrelated mother-child pairs. Persistent microchimeric T cell clones were not detected, at a sensitivity of 95 to 100 clones per million clonotypes. To look for features that set related mother-child pairs apart from unrelated individuals, the researchers ran deep NGS to compare the TCR beta repertoires of mothers and children. The mean age was around 42 +/- 4 years for the mothers and around 10 +/- 4 years for the children. Libraries were sequenced on Illumina HiSeq 2000 with 100+100 nt paired-end reads after adapter ligation with NEBNext reagents. To prevent cross-contamination, the mother and child libraries were prepared one month apart and sequenced in separate runs. Between 500,000 and 2,000,000 distinct TCR beta clonotypes were identified per donor. Naive TCR beta clonotypes were estimated from low-frequency clonotypes matched to each donor's FACS-determined naive share, without sorting.

This clonotype was obtained from a boy aged 5 to 17 in good health. The sample comprised blood. The chain joins TRBV4-3 to TRBJ2-3; the D region possibly corresponds to TRBD2 (6 bases align). The DNA sequence is as follows: TGCGCCAGCAGCCAAGACCGATCTGTAGAGGGGACTAGCACAGATACGCAGTATTTT. Its product reads: CASSQDRSVEGTSTDTQYF.